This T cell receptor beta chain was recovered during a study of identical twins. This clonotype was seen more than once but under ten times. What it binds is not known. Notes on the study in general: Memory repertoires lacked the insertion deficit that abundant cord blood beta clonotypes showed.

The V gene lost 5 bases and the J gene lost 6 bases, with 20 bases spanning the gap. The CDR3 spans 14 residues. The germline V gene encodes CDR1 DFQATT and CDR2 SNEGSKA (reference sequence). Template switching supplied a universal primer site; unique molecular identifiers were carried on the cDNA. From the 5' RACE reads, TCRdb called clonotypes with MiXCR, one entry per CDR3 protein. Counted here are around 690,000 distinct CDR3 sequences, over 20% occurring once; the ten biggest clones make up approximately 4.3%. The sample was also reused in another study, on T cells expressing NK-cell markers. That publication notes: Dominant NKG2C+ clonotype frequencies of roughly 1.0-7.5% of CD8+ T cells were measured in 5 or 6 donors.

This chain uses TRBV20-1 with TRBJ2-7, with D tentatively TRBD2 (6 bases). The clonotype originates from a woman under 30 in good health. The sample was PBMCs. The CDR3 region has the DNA TGCAGTGCTCTACCCTCGGTGGGAGGTGGCGAGCAGTACTTC. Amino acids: CSALPSVGGGEQYF.